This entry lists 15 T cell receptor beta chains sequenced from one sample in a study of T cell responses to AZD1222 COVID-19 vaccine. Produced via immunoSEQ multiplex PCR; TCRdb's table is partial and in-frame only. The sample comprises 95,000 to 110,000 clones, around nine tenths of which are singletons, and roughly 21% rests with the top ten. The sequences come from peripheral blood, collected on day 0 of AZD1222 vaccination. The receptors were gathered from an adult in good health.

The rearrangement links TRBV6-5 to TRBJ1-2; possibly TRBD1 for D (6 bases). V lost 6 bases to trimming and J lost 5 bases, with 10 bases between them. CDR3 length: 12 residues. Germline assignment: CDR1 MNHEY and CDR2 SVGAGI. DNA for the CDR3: TGTGCCAGCAGCCCCCAGGGGTATGGCTACACCTTC. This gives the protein CASSPQGYGYTF.

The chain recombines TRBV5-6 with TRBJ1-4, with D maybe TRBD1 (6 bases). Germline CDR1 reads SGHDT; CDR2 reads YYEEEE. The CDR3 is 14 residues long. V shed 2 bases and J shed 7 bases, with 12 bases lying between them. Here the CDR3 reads CASSLQGASEKLFF. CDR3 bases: TGTGCCAGCAGCTTACAGGGAGCCAGTGAAAAACTGTTTTTT.

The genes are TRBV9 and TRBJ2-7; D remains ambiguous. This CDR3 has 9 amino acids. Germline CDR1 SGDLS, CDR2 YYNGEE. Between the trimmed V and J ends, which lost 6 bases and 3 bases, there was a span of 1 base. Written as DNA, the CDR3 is TGTGCCAGCAACTACGAGCAGTACTTC. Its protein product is CASNYEQYF.

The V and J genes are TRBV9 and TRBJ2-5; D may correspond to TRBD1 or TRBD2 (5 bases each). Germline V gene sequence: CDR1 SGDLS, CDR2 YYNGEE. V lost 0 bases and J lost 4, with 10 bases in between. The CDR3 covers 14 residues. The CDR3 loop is CASSVGSGGETQYF. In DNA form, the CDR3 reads TGTGCCAGCAGCGTAGGGAGTGGGGGAGAGACCCAGTACTTC.

CDR3 DNA sequence: TGTGCCGGACTAAACACTGAAGCTTTCTTT. Translated, it gives CAGLNTEAFF. The V call is TRBV30, the J call TRBJ1-1; D gene ambiguous. The V end lost 8 bases, the J end lost 2 bases, and 6 bases lay between the germline ends. CDR1 and CDR2 (germline): GTSNPN, SVGIG (reference sequence). CDR3 length: 10 residues.

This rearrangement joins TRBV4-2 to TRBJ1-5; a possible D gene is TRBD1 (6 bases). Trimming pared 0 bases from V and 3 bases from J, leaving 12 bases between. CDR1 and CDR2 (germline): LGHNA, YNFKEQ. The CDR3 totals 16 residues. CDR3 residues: CASSQEATGYNQPQHF. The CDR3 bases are TGTGCCAGCAGCCAAGAGGCTACAGGGTACAATCAGCCCCAGCATTTT.

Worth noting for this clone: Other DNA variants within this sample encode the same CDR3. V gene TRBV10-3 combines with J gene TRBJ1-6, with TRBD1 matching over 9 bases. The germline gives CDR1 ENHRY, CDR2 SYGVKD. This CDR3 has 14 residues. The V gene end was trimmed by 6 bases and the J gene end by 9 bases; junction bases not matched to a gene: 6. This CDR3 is CAIRPDRGGSPLHF. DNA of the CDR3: TGTGCCATCAGGCCGGACAGGGGCGGTTCACCCCTCCACTTT.

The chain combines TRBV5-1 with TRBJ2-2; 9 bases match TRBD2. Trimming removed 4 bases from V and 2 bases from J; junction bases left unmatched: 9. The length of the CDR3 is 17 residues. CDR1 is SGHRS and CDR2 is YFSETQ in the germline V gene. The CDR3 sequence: CASSPIGLATNTGELFF. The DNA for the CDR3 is TGCGCCAGCAGCCCCATCGGACTAGCGACTAACACCGGGGAGCTGTTTTTT.

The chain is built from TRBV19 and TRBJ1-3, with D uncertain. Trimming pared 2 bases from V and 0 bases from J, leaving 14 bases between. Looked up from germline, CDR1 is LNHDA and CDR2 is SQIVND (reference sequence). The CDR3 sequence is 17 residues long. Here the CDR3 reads CASSITGRTISGNTIYF. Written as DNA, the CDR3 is TGTGCCAGTAGTATAACCGGACGGACTATCTCTGGAAACACCATATATTTT.

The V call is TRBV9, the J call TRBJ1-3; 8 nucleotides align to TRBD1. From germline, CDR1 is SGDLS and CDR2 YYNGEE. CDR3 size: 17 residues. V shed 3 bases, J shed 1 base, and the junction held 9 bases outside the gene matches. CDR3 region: CASSENQGAPSGNTIYF. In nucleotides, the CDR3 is TGTGCCAGCAGCGAAAACCAGGGGGCGCCATCTGGAAACACCATATATTTT.

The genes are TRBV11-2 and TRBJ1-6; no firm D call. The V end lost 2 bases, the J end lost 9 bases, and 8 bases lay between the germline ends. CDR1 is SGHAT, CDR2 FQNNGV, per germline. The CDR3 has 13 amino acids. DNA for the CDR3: TGTGCCAGCAGCTTATGGGAAAGTTCACCCCTCCACTTT. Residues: CASSLWESSPLHF.

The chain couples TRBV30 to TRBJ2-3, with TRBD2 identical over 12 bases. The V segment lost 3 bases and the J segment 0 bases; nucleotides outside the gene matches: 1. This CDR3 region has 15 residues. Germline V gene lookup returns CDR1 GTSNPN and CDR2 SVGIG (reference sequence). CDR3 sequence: CAWSGLAGSTDTQYF. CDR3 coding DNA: TGTGCCTGGAGCGGACTAGCGGGGAGCACAGATACGCAGTATTTT.

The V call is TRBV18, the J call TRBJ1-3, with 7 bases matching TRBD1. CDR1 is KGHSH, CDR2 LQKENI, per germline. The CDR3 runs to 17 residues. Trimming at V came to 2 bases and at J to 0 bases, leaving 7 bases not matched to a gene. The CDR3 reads CASSPSGTVGSGNTIYF. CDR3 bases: TGTGCCAGCTCACCATCCGGGACAGTAGGCTCTGGAAACACCATATATTTT. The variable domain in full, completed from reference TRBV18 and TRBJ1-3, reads NAGVMQNPRHLVRRRGQEARLRCSPMKGHSHVYWYRQLPEEGLKFMVYLQKENIIDESGMPKERFSAEFPKEGPSILRIQQVVRGDSAAYFCASSPSGTVGSGNTIYFGEGSWLTVV.

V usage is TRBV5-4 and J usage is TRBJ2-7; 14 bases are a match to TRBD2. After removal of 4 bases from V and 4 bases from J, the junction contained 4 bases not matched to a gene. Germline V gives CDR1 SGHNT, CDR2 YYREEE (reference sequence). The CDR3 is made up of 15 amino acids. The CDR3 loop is CASSPRLAGGYEQYF. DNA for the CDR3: TGTGCCAGCAGCCCCAGACTAGCGGGGGGGTACGAGCAGTACTTC. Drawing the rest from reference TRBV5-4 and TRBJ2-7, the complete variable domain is ETGVTQSPTHLIKTRGQQVTLRCSSQSGHNTVSWYQQALGQGPQFIFQYYREEENGRGNFPPRFSGLQFPNYSSELNVNALELDDSALYLCASSPRLAGGYEQYFGPGTRLTVT.

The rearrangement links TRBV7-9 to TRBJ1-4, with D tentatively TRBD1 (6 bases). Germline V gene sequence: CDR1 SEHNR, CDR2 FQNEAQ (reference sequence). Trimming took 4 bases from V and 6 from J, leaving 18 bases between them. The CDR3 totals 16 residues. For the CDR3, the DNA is TGTGCCAGCAGCTATCTAGGGGGGGGTTCCCATGAAAAACTGTTTTTT. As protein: CASSYLGGGSHEKLFF.